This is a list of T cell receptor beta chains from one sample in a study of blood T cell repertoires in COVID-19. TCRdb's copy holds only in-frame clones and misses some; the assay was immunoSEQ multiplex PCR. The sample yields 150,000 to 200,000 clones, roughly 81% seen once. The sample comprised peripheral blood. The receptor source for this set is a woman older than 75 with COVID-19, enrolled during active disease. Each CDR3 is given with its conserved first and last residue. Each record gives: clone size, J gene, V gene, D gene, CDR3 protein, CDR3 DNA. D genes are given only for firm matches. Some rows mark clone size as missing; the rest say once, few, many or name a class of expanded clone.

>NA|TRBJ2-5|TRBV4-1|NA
CASSRGQRSPQETQYF
TGCGCCAGCAGCCGCGGCCAGCGGAGCCCCCAGGAGACCCAGTACTTC
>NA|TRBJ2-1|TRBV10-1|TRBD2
CASTGTSGGAVLFF
TGCGCCAGTACCGGGACTAGCGGGGGGGCCGTACTGTTCTTC
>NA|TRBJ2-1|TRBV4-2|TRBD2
CASSQDRTSGRGSRLWEQFF
TGTGCCAGCAGCCAAGATCGGACTAGCGGGAGGGGGAGTCGGCTTTGGGAGCAGTTCTTC
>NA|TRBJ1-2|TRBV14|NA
CASSQELGPFGYTF
TGTGCCAGCAGCCAAGAATTGGGGCCGTTTGGCTACACCTTC
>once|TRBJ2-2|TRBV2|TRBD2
CASRGLAGDSGELFF
TGTGCCAGCAGGGGACTAGCGGGGGACTCCGGGGAGCTGTTTTTT
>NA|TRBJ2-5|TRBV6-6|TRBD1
CASSRGQGGETQYF
TGTGCCAGCTCCCGTGGACAGGGTGGAGAGACCCAGTACTTC
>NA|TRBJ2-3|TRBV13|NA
CASSLGDITYTDTQYF
TGTGCCAGCAGCTTAGGGGACATAACCTACACAGATACGCAGTATTTT
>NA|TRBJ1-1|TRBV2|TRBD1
CASSPGQGGPEAFF
TGTGCCAGCAGCCCGGGACAGGGCGGTCCTGAAGCTTTCTTT
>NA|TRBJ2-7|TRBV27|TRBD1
CASSLRWDRGLYEQYF
TGTGCCAGCAGTTTGCGGTGGGACAGGGGGCTCTACGAGCAGTACTTC
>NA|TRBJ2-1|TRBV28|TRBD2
CASSLSLAGYNEQFF
TGTGCCAGCAGTTTATCGCTAGCGGGGTACAATGAGCAGTTCTTC
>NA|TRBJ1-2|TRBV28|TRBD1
CASSLTGVYGYTF
TGTGCCAGCAGTTTGACAGGGGTTTATGGCTACACCTTC
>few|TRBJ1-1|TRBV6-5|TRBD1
CASSSGQGVPEAFF
TGTGCCAGCAGTTCCGGACAGGGGGTGCCTGAAGCTTTCTTT
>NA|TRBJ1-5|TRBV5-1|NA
CASSPGTGDQPQHF
TGCGCCAGCAGCCCTGGGACTGGGGATCAGCCCCAGCATTTT
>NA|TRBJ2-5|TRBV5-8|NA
CASSDRLQETQYF
TGTGCCAGCAGCGACAGGCTCCAAGAGACCCAGTACTTC
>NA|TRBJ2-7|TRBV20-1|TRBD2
CSASKREGQDEQYF
TGCAGTGCTAGTAAGCGGGAGGGCCAAGACGAGCAGTACTTC
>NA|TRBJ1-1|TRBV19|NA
CASSMNVGAEAFF
TGTGCCAGTAGTATGAATGTGGGCGCTGAAGCTTTCTTT
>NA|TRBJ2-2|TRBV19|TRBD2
CASSERGGRRTGELFF
TGTGCCAGTAGTGAGCGGGGGGGCCGGAGGACCGGGGAGCTGTTTTTT
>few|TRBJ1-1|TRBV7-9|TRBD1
CASSYAGGGTEAFF
TGTGCCAGCAGCTACGCAGGGGGCGGTACTGAAGCTTTCTTT
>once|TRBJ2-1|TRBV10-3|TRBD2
CAITPSTSGGYYNEQFF
TGTGCCATCACCCCGTCTACTAGCGGGGGGTACTACAATGAGCAGTTCTTC
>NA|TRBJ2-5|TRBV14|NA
CASSGRVWETQYF
TGTGCCAGCAGCGGGCGGGTGTGGGAGACCCAGTACTTC
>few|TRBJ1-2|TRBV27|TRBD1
CASSDRGPSYGYTF
TGTGCCAGCAGTGACAGGGGGCCCAGCTATGGCTACACCTTC
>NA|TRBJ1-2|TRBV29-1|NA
CSITVNYGYTF
TGCAGCATCACAGTTAACTATGGCTACACCTTC
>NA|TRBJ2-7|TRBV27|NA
CASRGQINYEQYF
TGTGCCAGCCGCGGGCAGATCAACTACGAGCAGTACTTC
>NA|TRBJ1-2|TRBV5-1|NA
CASSFGWFKSYGYTF
TGCGCCAGCAGCTTCGGGTGGTTCAAGTCCTATGGCTACACCTTC
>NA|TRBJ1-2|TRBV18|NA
CASSPQGLDGYTF
TGTGCCAGCTCCCCGCAGGGTCTGGATGGCTACACCTTC
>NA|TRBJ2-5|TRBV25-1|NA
CASRRGQETQYF
TGTGCCAGCCGTCGGGGGCAAGAGACCCAGTACTTC
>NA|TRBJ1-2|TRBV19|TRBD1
CASSDDVWGQGHYGYTF
TGTGCCAGTAGCGACGACGTATGGGGACAGGGTCACTATGGCTACACCTTC
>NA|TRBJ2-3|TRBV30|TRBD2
CAWSVGGGGTDTQYF
TGTGCCTGGAGTGTGGGCGGGGGGGGCACAGATACGCAGTATTTT
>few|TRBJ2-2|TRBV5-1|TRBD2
CASKAGITRTGELFF
TGCGCCAGCAAAGCGGGGATAACCCGGACCGGGGAGCTGTTTTTT
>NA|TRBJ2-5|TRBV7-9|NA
CASSLEVGADRETQYF
TGTGCCAGCAGCTTAGAAGTTGGGGCTGATAGAGAGACCCAGTACTTC
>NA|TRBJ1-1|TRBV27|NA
CASRQGLQSTEAFF
TGTGCCAGCAGACAGGGTTTACAGTCCACTGAAGCTTTCTTT
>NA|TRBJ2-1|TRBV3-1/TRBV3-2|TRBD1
CASSQDLTGTGGYNEQFF
TGTGCCAGCAGCCAAGATCTCACCGGGACAGGGGGTTACAATGAGCAGTTCTTC
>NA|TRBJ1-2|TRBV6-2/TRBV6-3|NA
CASSADRTNYGYTF
TGTGCCAGCAGCGCAGACAGGACCAACTATGGCTACACCTTC
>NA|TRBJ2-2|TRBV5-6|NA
CASSLYPANTGELFF
TGTGCCAGCAGCTTGTATCCGGCGAACACCGGGGAGCTGTTTTTT
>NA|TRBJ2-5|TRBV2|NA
CASSGNSQETQYF
TGTGCCAGCAGTGGGAACAGCCAAGAGACCCAGTACTTC
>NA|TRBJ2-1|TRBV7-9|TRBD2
CASSRASGPYNEQFF
TGTGCCAGCAGCCGCGCTAGCGGCCCCTACAATGAGCAGTTCTTC
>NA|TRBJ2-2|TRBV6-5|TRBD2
CASARGEDTGELFF
TGTGCCAGCGCCCGGGGGGAGGACACCGGGGAGCTGTTTTTT
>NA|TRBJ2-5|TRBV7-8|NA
CASSPGAQYF
TGTGCCAGCAGCCCGGGTGCCCAGTACTTC
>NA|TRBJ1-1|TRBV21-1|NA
CASSRSQGANTEAFF
TGTGCCAGCAGCAGGTCACAGGGGGCTAACACTGAAGCTTTCTTT
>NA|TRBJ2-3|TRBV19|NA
CASSPAAGDTQYF
TGTGCCAGTAGTCCCGCCGCGGGAGATACGCAGTATTTT
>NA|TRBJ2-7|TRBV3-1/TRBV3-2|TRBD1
CASSRTWTGPEQYF
TGTGCCAGCAGCCGGACTTGGACAGGGCCCGAGCAGTACTTC
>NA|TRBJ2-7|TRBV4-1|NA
CASSLWEGEGEQYF
TGCGCCAGCAGCCTTTGGGAGGGGGAAGGGGAGCAGTACTTC
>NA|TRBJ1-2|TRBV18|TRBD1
CASSLDRVHGYTF
TGTGCCAGCTCTCTCGACAGGGTCCATGGCTACACCTTC
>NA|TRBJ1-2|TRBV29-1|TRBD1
CSVSTGGSYGYTF
TGCAGCGTTTCGACAGGGGGATCCTATGGCTACACCTTC
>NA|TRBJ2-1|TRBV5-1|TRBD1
CASSLGPNRDRGPFF
TGCGCCAGCAGCTTGGGCCCCAATAGGGACAGGGGACCGTTCTTC
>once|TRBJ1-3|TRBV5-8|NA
CASSFTGKGNTIYF
TGTGCCAGCAGTTTTACAGGGAAAGGAAACACCATATATTTT
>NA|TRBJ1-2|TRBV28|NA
CASSLSNLYHYGYTF
TGTGCCAGCAGTTTATCGAACCTATACCACTATGGCTACACCTTC
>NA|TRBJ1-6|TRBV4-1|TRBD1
CASSQEPGGDNSPLHF
TGCGCCAGCAGCCAAGAACCAGGGGGAGATAATTCACCCCTCCACTTT
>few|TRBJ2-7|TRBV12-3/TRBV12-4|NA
CASASRPRYEQYF
TGTGCCAGTGCCTCCCGGCCTAGGTACGAGCAGTACTTC